This T cell receptor (beta chain) was sequenced for a study of blood T cell repertoires in COVID-19. Study-wide background: Researchers got acute and convalescent COVID-19 samples from the United States, Italy and Spain. Sample material is recorded as cDNA or gDNA derived from T cells, B-cell-depleted T cells, or PBMCs.

Per the original data handling: Reference gene primer amplification gave estimated nucleated cell counts. Generated by immunoSEQ multiplex PCR, the TCRdb table keeps only in-frame clones and is missing some. The D gene and trimming were derived from the DNA, and the V and J assignments and clone size from that table. Of approximately 100,000 clones listed, over 85% are singletons. This clone was recorded many times. Germline V CDR1 and CDR2: GTSNPN, SVGIG (reference sequence). CDR3 size: 14 residues. The V gene end was trimmed by 5 bases and the J gene end by 4 bases; junction bases not matched to a gene: 8.

The sequencing sample was made of peripheral blood. The sequence was obtained from a human donor with COVID-19, enrolled during active disease. The donor label of this sample is uncertain. The chain uses TRBV30 and TRBJ2-1, with 7 bases matching TRBD1. The CDR3 coding sequence is TGTGCCTGGGTCCGGGACAGACGTTACAATGAGCAGTTCTTC. It is translated as CAWVRDRRYNEQFF.